One T cell receptor (beta chain) is described in this entry. Antigen: not known. The record originates from a study of neoadjuvant anti-PD-1 for oral cavity cancer. Study-wide background: Most patients had three to four biweekly doses of 3 mg/kg nivolumab before resection.

The assay was immunoSEQ multiplex PCR, and TCRdb's table has in-frame clones only and misses some. The data hold more than 15,000 clones, with about two thirds observed a single time. General study results and limits: PBMC Gini-index clonality exceeded responders' in non-responders post-nivolumab.

Germline-derived CDR1 and CDR2 are GTSNPN and SVGIG (reference sequence). This CDR3 contains 12 residues. With 8 bases removed from V and 4 bases from J, the gap between germline ends came to 11 bases. Stage II-IVA oral cavity squamous cell carcinoma was new and untreated by systemic or radiation therapy. These oral cavity squamous cell carcinomas were HPV-negative and locally advanced. The source was PBMCs, collected before nivolumab (anti-PD-1) treatment. The rearrangement uses TRBV30 and TRBJ1-4; D not resolved. This TCR was sampled from a person between 35 and 79 years old with oral cavity squamous cell carcinoma. The chain's CDR3 is CALTEFNEKLFF. CDR3 DNA: TGTGCCCTAACAGAATTTAATGAAAAACTGTTTTTT.